This TCR beta chain was identified during a study of blood T cells in healthy people across ages. CDR1 MDHEN and CDR2 SYDVKM come from the germline V gene. The CDR3 spans 13 residues. The V end was cut by 7 bases, the J end by 0 bases, with 10 bases between. Together with a sample-barcoded 5' primer, a J-beta primer mix was included in a second PCR lasting roughly 6 to 12 cycles. Each sample provided no less than 2.5 million CDR3-containing paired-end reads. One entry per CDR3 protein results from TCRdb running MiXCR on the 5' RACE reads. This table has under 1,000,000 distinct CDR3 sequences, less than 60% appearing once. Study results and limitations: Both higher diversity and more naive CD4+ cells marked long-lived donors when set against aged donors.

This clonotype occurred a few times. Its antigen remains unknown. V and J are TRBV28 and TRBJ2-7; D gene ambiguous. This receptor was obtained from a man older than 75 in good health. The material sequenced was blood. The CDR3, as DNA: TGTGCCAGCAACTGGGCAGTCTCCTACGAGCAGTACTTC. Translating it yields CASNWAVSYEQYF.